One T cell receptor (beta chain) is described in this entry. This table comes from immunoSEQ multiplex PCR, and its TCRdb copy is limited to in-frame clones, with some not included. The sample has over 75,000 clones, about 80% seen once. This sample stems from a study of a mutant IDH1 vaccine in newly diagnosed glioma. On the study more broadly: Patients previously underwent radiotherapy, temozolomide, or both, and most underwent both.

The time point denotes: baseline, week 1 (first vaccination visit). The treatment is: pre-vaccination baseline after standard-of-care therapy. Donors had new IDH1-mutant astrocytomas of WHO grade 3 or 4 (ATRX-lost). This receptor was obtained from a man aged 40-49 years with glioma. The specimen comprised PBMCs, sampled from a glioma patient treated with radiotherapy, temozolomide or both.

CDR3 DNA: TGTGCCAGCAGTGGATCGGGACTAGCGGGGGACTACAATGAGCAGTTCTTC. This translates into CASSGSGLAGDYNEQFF. The chain is built from TRBV2 and TRBJ2-1, with 14 bases identical to TRBD2. The length of the CDR3 is 17 residues. The germline V gene encodes CDR1 SNHLY and CDR2 FYNNEI. J was trimmed by 3 bases and V by 4 bases; bases with no gene match: 5.